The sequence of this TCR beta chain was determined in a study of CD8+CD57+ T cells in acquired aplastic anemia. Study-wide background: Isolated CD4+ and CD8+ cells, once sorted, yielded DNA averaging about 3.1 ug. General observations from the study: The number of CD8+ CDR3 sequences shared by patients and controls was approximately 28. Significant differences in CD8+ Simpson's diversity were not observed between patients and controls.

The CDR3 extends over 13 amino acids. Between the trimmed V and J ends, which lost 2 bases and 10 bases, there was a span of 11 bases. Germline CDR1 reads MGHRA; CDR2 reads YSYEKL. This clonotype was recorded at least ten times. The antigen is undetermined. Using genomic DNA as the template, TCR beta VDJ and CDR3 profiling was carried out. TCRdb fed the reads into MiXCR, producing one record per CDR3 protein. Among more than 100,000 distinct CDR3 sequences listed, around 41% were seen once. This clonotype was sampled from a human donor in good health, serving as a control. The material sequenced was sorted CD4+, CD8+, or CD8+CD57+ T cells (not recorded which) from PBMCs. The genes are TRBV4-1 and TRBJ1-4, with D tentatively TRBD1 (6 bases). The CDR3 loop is CASSQLLGAKLFF. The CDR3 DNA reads TGCGCCAGCAGCCAACTCCTGGGGGCAAAACTGTTTTTT.